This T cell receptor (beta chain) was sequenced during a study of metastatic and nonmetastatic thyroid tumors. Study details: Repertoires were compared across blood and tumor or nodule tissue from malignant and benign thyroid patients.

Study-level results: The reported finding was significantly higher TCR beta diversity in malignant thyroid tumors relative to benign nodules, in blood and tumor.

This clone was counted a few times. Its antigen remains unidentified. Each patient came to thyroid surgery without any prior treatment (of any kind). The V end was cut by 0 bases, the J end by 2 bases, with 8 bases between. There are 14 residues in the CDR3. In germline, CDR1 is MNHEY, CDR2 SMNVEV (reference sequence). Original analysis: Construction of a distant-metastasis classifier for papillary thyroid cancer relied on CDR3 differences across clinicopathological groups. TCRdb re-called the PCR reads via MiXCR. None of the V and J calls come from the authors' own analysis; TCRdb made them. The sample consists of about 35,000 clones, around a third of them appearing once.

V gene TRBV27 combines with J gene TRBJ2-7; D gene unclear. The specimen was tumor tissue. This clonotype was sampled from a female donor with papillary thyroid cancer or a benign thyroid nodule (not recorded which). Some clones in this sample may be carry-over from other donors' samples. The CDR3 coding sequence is TGTGCCAGCAGTTTATCTCCACGGACCTACGAGCAGTACTTC. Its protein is CASSLSPRTYEQYF.